This record covers a single TCR beta chain. The antigen remains unidentified. These data originate in a study of T cell responses to AZD1222 COVID-19 vaccine. Study details: Second-dose intervals near 4 or 12 weeks were combined.

Study outcomes and limitations: Unmutated regions of variants are reportedly targeted by nearly half of spike-specific TCRs. Donors in the cohort were predominantly white British and more often female, and clonal diversity was possibly underestimated. Only a handful of AZD1222 recipients were seropositive at baseline.

The junction had 9 bases not matched to a gene; V was cut back by 0 bases and J by 3 bases. From germline, CDR1 is SGHRS and CDR2 YFSETQ. The CDR3 sequence is 16 residues long. TCRdb's copy holds only in-frame clones and misses some; the assay was immunoSEQ multiplex PCR. This repertoire shows about 150,000 clones, roughly nine tenths found once; its top ten account for approximately 5.1%. The material was peripheral blood, obtained on day 0 of AZD1222 vaccination. The chain uses TRBV5-1 and TRBJ2-7, with 7 bases aligning to TRBD2. The receptor's source is an adult in good health. This CDR3 reads CASSLAVGGPSYEQYF. The CDR3 DNA follows: TGCGCCAGCAGCTTGGCCGTGGGAGGGCCTAGCTACGAGCAGTACTTC.